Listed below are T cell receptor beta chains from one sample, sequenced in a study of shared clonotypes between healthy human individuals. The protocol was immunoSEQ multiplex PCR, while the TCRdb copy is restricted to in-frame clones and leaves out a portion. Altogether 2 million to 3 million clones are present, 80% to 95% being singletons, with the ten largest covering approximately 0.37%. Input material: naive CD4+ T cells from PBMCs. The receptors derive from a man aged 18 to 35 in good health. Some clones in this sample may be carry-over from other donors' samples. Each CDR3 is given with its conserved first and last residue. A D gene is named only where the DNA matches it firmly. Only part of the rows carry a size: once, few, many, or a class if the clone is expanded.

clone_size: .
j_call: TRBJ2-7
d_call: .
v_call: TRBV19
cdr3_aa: CASPLTGTSFYEQYF
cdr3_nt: TGTGCCAGTCCCTTAACCGGGACAAGCTTCTACGAGCAGTACTTC

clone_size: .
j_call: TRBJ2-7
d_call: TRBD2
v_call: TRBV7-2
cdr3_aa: CASSTSGLAVTRSYEQYF
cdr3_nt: TGTGCCAGCAGCACATCCGGACTAGCGGTTACCCGCTCCTACGAGCAGTACTTC

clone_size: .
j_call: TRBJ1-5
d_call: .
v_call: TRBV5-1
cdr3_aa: CASRSQGFEPQHF
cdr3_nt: TGCGCCAGCAGATCTCAGGGTTTTGAGCCCCAGCATTTT

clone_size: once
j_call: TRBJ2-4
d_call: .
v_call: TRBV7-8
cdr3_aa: CASSLAGAQGNIQYF
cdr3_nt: TGTGCCAGCAGCTTAGCGGGCGCACAGGGAAACATTCAGTACTTC

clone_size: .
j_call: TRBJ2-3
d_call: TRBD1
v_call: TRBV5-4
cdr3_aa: CATSDRDYTDTQYF
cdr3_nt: TGTGCCACTTCCGACAGGGATTACACAGATACGCAGTATTTT

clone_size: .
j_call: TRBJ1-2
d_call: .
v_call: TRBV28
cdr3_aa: CASSPRQGYTF
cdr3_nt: TGTGCCAGCAGTCCAAGACAGGGCTACACCTTC

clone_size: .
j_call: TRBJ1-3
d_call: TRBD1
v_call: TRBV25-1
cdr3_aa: CASSPTGGSGNTIYF
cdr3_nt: TGTGCCAGCAGTCCGACAGGGGGTTCTGGAAACACCATATATTTT

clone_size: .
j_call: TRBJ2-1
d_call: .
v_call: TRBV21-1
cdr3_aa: CASSKPRRTGGSGEQFF
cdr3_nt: TGTGCCAGCAGCAAACCGCGAAGGACGGGAGGGAGCGGTGAGCAGTTCTTC

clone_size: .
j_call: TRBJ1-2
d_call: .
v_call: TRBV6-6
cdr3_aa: CASSTSGTLGSYGYTF
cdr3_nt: TGTGCCAGCAGTACCTCCGGGACATTGGGGTCCTATGGCTACACCTTC

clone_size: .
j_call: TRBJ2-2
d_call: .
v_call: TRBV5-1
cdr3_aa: CASSRDGSNTGELFF
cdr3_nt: TGCGCCAGCAGCCGGGACGGATCGAACACCGGGGAGCTGTTTTTT

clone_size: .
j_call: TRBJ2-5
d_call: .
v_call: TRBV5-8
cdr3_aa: CASSRAIQETQYF
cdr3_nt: TGTGCCAGCAGCAGGGCTATTCAAGAGACCCAGTACTTC

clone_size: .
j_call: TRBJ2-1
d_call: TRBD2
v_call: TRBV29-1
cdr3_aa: CSALSGTSFSGEQFF
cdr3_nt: TGCAGCGCACTGTCCGGGACTAGCTTTAGTGGTGAGCAGTTCTTC

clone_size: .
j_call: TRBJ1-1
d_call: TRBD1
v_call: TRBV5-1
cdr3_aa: CASSPRDRVNTEAFF
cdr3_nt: TGCGCCAGCAGCCCCAGGGACAGGGTGAACACTGAAGCTTTCTTT

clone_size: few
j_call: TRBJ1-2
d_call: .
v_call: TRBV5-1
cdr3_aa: CASSLVAGPTYGYTF
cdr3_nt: TGCGCCAGCAGCTTGGTGGCAGGCCCGACTTATGGCTACACCTTC

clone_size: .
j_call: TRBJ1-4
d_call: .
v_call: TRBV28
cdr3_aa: CASSTSFTGSYEKLFF
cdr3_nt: TGTGCCAGCAGTACCTCCTTCACAGGGTCGTATGAAAAACTGTTTTTT

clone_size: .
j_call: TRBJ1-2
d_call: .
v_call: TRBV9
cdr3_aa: CASSVVPVQLANYGYTF
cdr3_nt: TGTGCCAGCAGCGTAGTTCCGGTTCAGTTAGCTAACTATGGCTACACCTTC

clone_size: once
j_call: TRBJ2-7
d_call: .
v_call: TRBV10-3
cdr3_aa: CAISATYEQYF
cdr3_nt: TGTGCCATCAGTGCCACCTACGAGCAGTACTTC

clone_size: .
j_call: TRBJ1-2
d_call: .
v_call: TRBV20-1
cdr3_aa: CSAPDRNNYTF
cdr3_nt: TGCAGTGCTCCCGACAGAAATAACTACACCTTC

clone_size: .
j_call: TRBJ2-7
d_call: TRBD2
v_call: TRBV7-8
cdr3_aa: CASSLGGGTTTSYEQYF
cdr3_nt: TGTGCCAGCAGCTTGGGGGGAGGGACGACAACGTCCTACGAGCAGTACTTC

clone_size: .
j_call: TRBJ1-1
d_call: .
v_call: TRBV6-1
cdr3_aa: CASSEESGLNTEAFF
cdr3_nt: TGTGCCAGCAGTGAAGAGTCAGGGTTGAACACTGAAGCTTTCTTT

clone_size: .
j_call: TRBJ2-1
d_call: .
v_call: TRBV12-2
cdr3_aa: CASRLGGLPTGNEQFF
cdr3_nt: TGTGCAAGTCGCTTAGGGGGACTGCCCACAGGGAATGAGCAGTTCTTC

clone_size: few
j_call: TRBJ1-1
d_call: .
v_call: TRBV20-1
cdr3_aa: CSARGHTEAFF
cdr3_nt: TGCAGTGCTAGAGGACACACTGAAGCTTTCTTT

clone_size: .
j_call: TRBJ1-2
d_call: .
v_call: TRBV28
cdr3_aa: CASSLWGASGYTF
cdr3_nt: TGTGCCAGCAGTTTATGGGGGGCAAGCGGCTACACCTTC

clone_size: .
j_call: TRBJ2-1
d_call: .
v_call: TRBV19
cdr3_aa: CASREGAYNEQFF
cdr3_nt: TGTGCCAGTAGGGAAGGTGCCTACAATGAGCAGTTCTTC

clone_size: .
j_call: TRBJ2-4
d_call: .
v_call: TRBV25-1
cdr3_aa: CASQDTGSAKNIQYF
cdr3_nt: TGTGCCAGTCAGGACACAGGGTCGGCCAAAAACATTCAGTACTTC

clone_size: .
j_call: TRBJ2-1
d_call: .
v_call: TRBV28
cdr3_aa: CASSWAGSYNEQFF
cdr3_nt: TGTGCCAGCAGTTGGGCAGGCTCCTACAATGAGCAGTTCTTC

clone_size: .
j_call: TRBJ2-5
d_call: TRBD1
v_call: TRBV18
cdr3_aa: CASSRIRDRAETQYF
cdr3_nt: TGTGCCAGCTCCCGAATCCGGGACAGGGCCGAGACCCAGTACTTC

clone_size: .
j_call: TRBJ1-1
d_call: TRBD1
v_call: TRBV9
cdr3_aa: CASSPGDRSNTEAFF
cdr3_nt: TGTGCCAGCAGCCCTGGGGACAGGTCCAACACTGAAGCTTTCTTT

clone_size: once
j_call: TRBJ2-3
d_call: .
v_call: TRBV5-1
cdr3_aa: CASSRPNNPSTDTQYF
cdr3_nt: TGCGCCAGCAGTCGACCCAATAACCCTAGCACAGATACGCAGTATTTT

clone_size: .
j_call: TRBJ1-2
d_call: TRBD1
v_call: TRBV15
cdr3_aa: CATSREGATGDGYTF
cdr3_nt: TGTGCCACCAGCAGAGAAGGAGCCACAGGGGATGGCTACACCTTC

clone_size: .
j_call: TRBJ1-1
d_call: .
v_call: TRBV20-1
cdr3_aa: CSARRPGPAFF
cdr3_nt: TGCAGTGCTAGACGGCCAGGACCCGCTTTCTTT

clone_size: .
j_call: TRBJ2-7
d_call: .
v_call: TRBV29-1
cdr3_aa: CSVVPSNGEQYF
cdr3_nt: TGCAGCGTTGTGCCTAGTAACGGCGAGCAGTACTTC

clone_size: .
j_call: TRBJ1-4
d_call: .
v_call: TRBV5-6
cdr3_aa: CASSRNYREELFF
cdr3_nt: TGTGCCAGCAGCCGTAATTACAGGGAGGAACTGTTTTTT

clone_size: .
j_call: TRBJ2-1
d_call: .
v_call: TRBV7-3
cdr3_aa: CASSLQGPRLANEQFF
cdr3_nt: TGTGCCAGCAGCTTACAGGGCCCAAGGCTAGCGAATGAGCAGTTCTTC

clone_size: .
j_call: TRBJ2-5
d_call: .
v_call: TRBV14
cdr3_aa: CASSQVSGETQYF
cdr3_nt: TGTGCCAGCAGCCAAGTCAGCGGAGAGACCCAGTACTTC

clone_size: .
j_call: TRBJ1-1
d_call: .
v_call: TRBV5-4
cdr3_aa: CASSLGRVNTEAFF
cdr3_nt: TGTGCCAGCAGCTTGGGCAGGGTGAACACTGAAGCTTTCTTT

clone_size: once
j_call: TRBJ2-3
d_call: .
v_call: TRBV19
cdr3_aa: CASGIGKGDTQYF
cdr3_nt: TGTGCCAGTGGGATTGGGAAGGGAGATACGCAGTATTTT

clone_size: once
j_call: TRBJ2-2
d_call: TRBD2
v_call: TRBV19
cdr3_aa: CASSRGGWNTGELFF
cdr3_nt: TGTGCCAGTAGTCGGGGGGGTTGGAACACCGGGGAGCTGTTTTTT

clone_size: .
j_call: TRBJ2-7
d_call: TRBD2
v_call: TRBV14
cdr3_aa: CASSQDLTSGRFF
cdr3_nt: TGTGCCAGCAGCCAAGACTTGACTAGCGGGAGGTTCTTC

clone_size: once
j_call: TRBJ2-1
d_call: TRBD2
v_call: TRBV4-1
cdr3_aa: CASSQGLADQINEQFF
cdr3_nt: TGCGCCAGCAGCCAGGGACTAGCGGACCAAATCAATGAGCAGTTCTTC

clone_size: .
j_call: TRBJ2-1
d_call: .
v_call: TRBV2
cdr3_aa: CASSEEAGRGIEQFF
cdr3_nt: TGTGCCAGCAGTGAAGAAGCGGGTCGAGGGATTGAGCAGTTCTTC

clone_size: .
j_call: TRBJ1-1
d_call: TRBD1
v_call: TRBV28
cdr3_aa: CASSLRQGAGTAWEAFF
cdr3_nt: TGTGCCAGCAGTTTACGCCAGGGGGCAGGCACGGCCTGGGAAGCTTTCTTT

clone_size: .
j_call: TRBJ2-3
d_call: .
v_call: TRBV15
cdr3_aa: CATSRDQALADTQYF
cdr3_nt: TGTGCCACCAGCAGAGATCAGGCTTTGGCGGATACGCAGTATTTT

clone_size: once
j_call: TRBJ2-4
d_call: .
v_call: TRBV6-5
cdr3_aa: CASSYSGQTAQYF
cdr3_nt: TGTGCCAGCAGTTACTCAGGCCAGACAGCCCAGTACTTC

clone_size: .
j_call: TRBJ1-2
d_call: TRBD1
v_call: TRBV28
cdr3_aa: CASSRRDRGPYGYTF
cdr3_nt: TGTGCCAGCAGCCGAAGGGACAGGGGCCCCTATGGCTACACCTTC

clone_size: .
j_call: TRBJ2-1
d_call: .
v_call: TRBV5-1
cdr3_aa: CASSLDFPNEQFF
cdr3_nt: TGCGCCAGCAGCTTGGATTTCCCAAATGAGCAGTTCTTC

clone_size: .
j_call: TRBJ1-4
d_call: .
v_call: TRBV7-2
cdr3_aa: CASSLLGFNEKLFF
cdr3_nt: TGTGCCAGCAGCTTACTAGGTTTTAATGAAAAACTGTTTTTT